The source of this TCR beta chain is a study of T cell repertoires in cytomegalovirus infection. Study in general: Researchers turned to recently identified HLA-C-restricted CMV epitopes as well as well-studied HLA-B-restricted ones. In public TCR beta signatures, there were indications of both CMV infection and matching HLA type. Study-level findings and limits: What dominated the ex vivo response were HLA-C-restricted CMV-specific TCR beta clonotypes. Summed public TCR beta family frequency identified CMV carriers bearing the relevant HLA.

The CDR3 is made up of 14 amino acids. Germline V gene sequence: CDR1 SQVTM, CDR2 ANQGSEA. Trimming left V 4 bases short and J 0 bases short, with 7 bases between. TCRdb fed the reads into MiXCR, producing one record per CDR3 protein. Among around 900,000 distinct CDR3 sequences listed, roughly 31% were seen once. Comment on this clonotype: Its specificity is unknown.

The receptor was isolated from a human donor in good health (CMV status not recorded). Some clones in this sample may be carry-over from other donors' samples. V gene TRBV29-1 combines with J gene TRBJ1-6; D gene ambiguous. Sequencing used cultured CD8+ T cells from PBMCs, obtained from culture after CMV antigen stimulation. CDR3 region: CSVVRSSYNSPLHF. DNA of the CDR3: TGCAGCGTTGTCCGGAGCTCCTATAATTCACCCCTCCACTTT.